The sequence of this T cell receptor beta chain was determined in a study of long-term antiretroviral therapy in people with HIV. With V trimmed by 2 bases and J by 10 bases, 9 bases remained unmatched. This CDR3 contains 16 residues. Germline V gene data show CDR1 as SGHTA and CDR2 as FQGNSA. Every donor contributed at least one pre-ART and at least two post-ART PBMC samples. Version v3.0 of the immunoSEQ assay ran at survey level. Measured with immunoSEQ multiplex PCR; TCRdb has only the in-frame clones, and not every one. The sample includes 20,000 to 25,000 clones, roughly 84% of them seen just once. This clone showed up just once. Its target is unknown. Study results and limitations: Clones that had undergone expansion before ART dominated the repertoire at all time points. Information on adherence, resistance and therapy changes was unavailable.

The chain uses TRBV7-2 and TRBJ1-6; 9 bases align to TRBD1. This specimen consisted of unsorted PBMCs, obtained 0.2 years before starting antiretroviral therapy. The source is a man aged 18 to 30 with HIV. The CDR3 is CASSLSGTGFSSPLHF. The CDR3 DNA reads as TGTGCCAGCAGCTTATCGGGGACAGGGTTTTCGTCACCCCTCCACTTT. Using reference TRBV7-2 and TRBJ1-6 for the parts outside the CDR3, the full variable domain is GAGVSQSPSNKVTEKGKDVELRCDPISGHTALYWYRQSLGQGLEFLIYFQGNSAPDKSGLPSDRFSAERTGGSVSTLTIQRTQQEDSAVYLCASSLSGTGFSSPLHFGNGTRLTVT.